A single sample is the source of the 10 T cell receptor beta chains below, sequenced in a study of blood T cells in healthy people across ages. With a J-beta primer mix and a sample-barcoded 5' primer, a second PCR ran about 6 to 11 cycles. A single record per CDR3 protein comes from TCRdb applying MiXCR to the 5' RACE reads. The data show around 780,000 distinct CDR3 sequences, roughly 56% seen once. The source material was blood. The receptors stem from a man between 35 and 55 years old in good health.

This clonotype was observed a few times. The chain couples TRBV4-2 to TRBJ1-2; possibly TRBD1 for D (6 bases). This CDR3 is 16 amino acids long. Germline CDR1 reads LGHNA; CDR2 reads YNFKEQ. V lost 5 bases and J lost 5, with 21 bases in between. CDR3 sequence reads: CASSSAGAYQEYGYTF. The CDR3 coding sequence is TGTGCCAGCAGCTCAGCGGGGGCTTATCAGGAATATGGCTACACCTTC.

The genes are TRBV5-1 and TRBJ2-3; 7 bases line up with TRBD1. Germline assignment: CDR1 SGHRS and CDR2 YFSETQ. The CDR3 extends over 15 amino acids. Unmatched junction bases numbered 6, after V lost 5 bases and J lost 0 bases. The CDR3: CASSNRQGSTDTQYF. For the CDR3, the DNA is TGCGCCAGCAGTAATCGACAGGGCAGCACAGATACGCAGTATTTT. The whole variable domain, filled in from reference TRBV5-1 and TRBJ2-3, reads KAGVTQTPRYLIKTRGQQVTLSCSPISGHRSVSWYQQTPGQGLQFLFEYFSETQRNKGNFPGRFSGRQFSNSRSEMNVSTLELGDSALYLCASSNRQGSTDTQYFGPGTRLTVL.

This chain uses TRBV9 with TRBJ2-5, with TRBD2 matching 12 bases. Germline CDR1 SGDLS, CDR2 YYNGEE. This CDR3 is 15 amino acids long. Trimming cost V 6 bases and J 1 base; bases outside gene matches: 4. This CDR3 reads CASTSGGGRQETQYF. The CDR3 coding sequence is TGTGCCAGCACTAGCGGGGGGGGCCGCCAAGAGACCCAGTACTTC.

This clonotype was seen only a few times. The CDR3 nucleotides are TGTGCCAGCACCTCGAACACTGAAGCTTTCTTT. Translated, it gives CASTSNTEAFF. The gene calls are TRBV9 and TRBJ1-1; D gene uncertain. V dropped 6 bases and J dropped 1 base, with 4 bases sitting between them. This CDR3 is 11 amino acids long. The V gene's germline CDR1 is SGDLS and CDR2 YYNGEE.

This chain uses TRBV29-1 with TRBJ2-1; 8 bases are a match to TRBD2. Germline V lookup: CDR1 SQVTM, CDR2 ANQGSEA. V lost 7 bases and J lost 4; bases outside the gene matches: 6. The CDR3 is 13 amino acids. In DNA form, the CDR3 reads TGCAGCGCCGAAAGCGGGGGATACAATGAGCAGTTCTTC. The encoded protein is CSAESGGYNEQFF.

The chain couples TRBV20-1 to TRBJ2-5; tentatively, D is TRBD2 (6 bases). The last part of the DNA fits TRBJ2-7 better; the J call may be wrong. CDR3 length: 13 amino acids. Looked up from germline, CDR1 is DFQATT and CDR2 is SNEGSKA (reference sequence). The CDR3 nucleotides read TGCAGTGCTAGAAGGCGTTTGGGGGGCGAGCAGTACTTC. Protein sequence: CSARRRLGGEQYF.

The chain carries TRBV6-2 or TRBV6-3 and TRBJ2-3, with no clear D. Germline V CDR1 and CDR2: MNHEY, SVGEGT. Trimming shortened V by 10 bases and J by 5 bases, and 13 bases separated the two germline ends. The CDR3 runs to 12 residues. The CDR3, as DNA: TGTGCCACCGGAGAGTGGGTAGATACGCAGTATTTT. It is translated as CATGEWVDTQYF.

This clonotype occurred many times. The chain links TRBV7-2 to TRBJ2-5; D gene unclear. CDR3 length equals 13 residues. Between the trimmed V and J ends, which lost 4 bases and 2 bases, there was a span of 8 bases. The V gene's germline CDR1 is SGHTA and CDR2 FQGNSA. For the CDR3, the DNA is TGTGCCAGCAGCTCCGGCCCACAAGAGACCCAGTACTTC. Translation: CASSSGPQETQYF.

The chain is built from TRBV7-2 and TRBJ2-3, with 15 bases that match TRBD2. This CDR3 has 19 residues. The V segment lost 5 bases and the J segment 0 bases; nucleotides outside the gene matches: 9. Germline V gives CDR1 SGHTA, CDR2 FQGNSA. The CDR3 region has the DNA TGTGCCAGCAGCCGGACTAGCGGGAGGGTCCGGGTGAGCACAGATACGCAGTATTTT. Its protein product is CASSRTSGRVRVSTDTQYF.

The J gene is TRBJ1-2, the V gene TRBV12-3 or TRBV12-4; D gene unclear. This CDR3 is built from 13 residues. Trimming shortened V by 3 bases and J by 13 bases, and 18 bases separated the two germline ends. CDR3 in DNA: TGTGCCAGCAGTTTGATCGCCCCGAGCTTCCGCACCTTC. It codes for CASSLIAPSFRTF.